This T cell receptor (beta chain) was captured by sequencing in a study of shared clonotypes between healthy human individuals. General observations from the study: Relative to clonotypes present in all four donors, those not shared had lower generation probabilities.

CD45RO+ cells and CCR7-negative CD45RA+ TemRA cells were combined as CD8 memory. TCRdb's copy holds only in-frame clones and misses some; the assay was immunoSEQ multiplex PCR. The repertoire holds approximately 100,000 clones, with about 63% as singletons. This clone was seen only a few times. What it binds is unknown. The same CDR3 arises from other DNA sequences in this sample as well. The sequenced sample was memory CD8+ T cells sorted from blood. Stated subset: CD45RO+ cells pooled with CCR7-negative TemRA cells. The TCR comes from a woman aged 25-40 years in good health.

The CDR3 loop reads CASSLSRGGADGYTF. In DNA form, the CDR3 reads TGTGCCAGCAGTTTATCGCGAGGGGGCGCGGATGGCTACACCTTC. The rearrangement joins TRBV27 to TRBJ1-2; 7 bases are a match to TRBD1. V was clipped by 0 bases and J by 6 bases; unmatched bases: 7. This CDR3 has 15 amino acids. The germline V gene has CDR1 MNHEY and CDR2 SMNVEV (reference sequence).